Sequencing of this T cell receptor beta chain was carried out in a study of shared clonotypes between healthy human individuals. Study at large: There were three CD4 naive, three CD4 memory, two CD8 naive and one CD8 memory plates per donor.

This CDR3 contains 14 residues. Deletions cut 0 bases from V and 8 bases from J, with 11 bases between. Germline-derived CDR1 and CDR2 are GTSNPN and SVGIG (reference sequence). Study-level results: Some clonotypes were shared by all four sorted-subset donors, while others were not shared. The non-shared ones had lower generation probabilities than the shared ones.

A note on this clone: What it binds is not known.

Genomic DNA (from each subset) was split evenly across several immunoSEQ plates. Assay used: immunoSEQ multiplex PCR; TCRdb lists only in-frame clones, some missing. Of a few million clones listed, approximately 96% are singletons. The V and J genes are TRBV30 and TRBJ1-6; maybe TRBD1 (5 bases). The sequenced material came from naive CD4+ T cells sorted from blood. Subset indicated: CD45RA+ positively selected. The origin of this receptor is a man aged 18 to 35 in good health. The CDR3 DNA is TGTGCCTGGAGTGTAGGAGGGGCAGATTCACCCCTCCACTTT. Its translation is CAWSVGGADSPLHF.